One and the same sample provided the 32 T cell receptor beta chains below, sequenced in a study of cytomegalovirus exposure and HLA in healthy donors. In the PCR, 60 Vbeta and 13 Jbeta primers were used. Profiling relied on immunoSEQ multiplex PCR, and the TCRdb table lists in-frame clones only, not all of them. The table lists 130,000 or so clones, roughly 80% of them singletons. The sequenced material came from PBMCs. The origin of the receptors is a man between 18 and 29 years old in good health and CMV-seronegative.

The chain has TRBV7-7 and TRBJ2-5; D is unresolved. Germline CDR1 is SSHAT and CDR2 is FNYEAQ (reference sequence). The CDR3 length is 14 residues. Trimming took 6 bases from V and 3 from J, leaving 14 bases between them. CDR3 in amino acids: CASSFAPGEETQYF. In DNA form, the CDR3 reads TGTGCCAGCAGTTTTGCTCCCGGAGAAGAGACCCAGTACTTC. Combining the CDR3 with reference TRBV7-7 and TRBJ2-5 gives the whole variable domain GAGVSQSPRYKVTKRGQDVTLRCDPISSHATLYWYQQALGQGPEFLTYFNYEAQPDKSGLPSDRFSAERPEGSISTLTIQRTEQRDSAMYRCASSFAPGEETQYFGPGTRLLVL.

The rearrangement joins TRBV9 to TRBJ2-5; 10 bases are shared with TRBD1. The germline CDR1 and CDR2 sequences are SGDLS and YYNGEE. The CDR3 is 15 amino acids. The junction had 4 bases not matched to a gene; V was cut back by 0 bases and J by 5 bases. The CDR3 DNA sequence: TGTGCCAGCAGCGTAGTGACAGGGGGCAGGGAGACCCAGTACTTC. Translation gives CASSVVTGGRETQYF. Full variable domain (remainder filled in from reference TRBV9 and TRBJ2-5): DSGVTQTPKHLITATGQRVTLRCSPRSGDLSVYWYQQSLDQGLQFLIQYYNGEERAKGNILERFSAQQFPDLHSELNLSSLELGDSALYFCASSVVTGGRETQYFGPGTRLLVL.

Note on this clone: Other DNA sequences within the sample encode an identical CDR3. The chain carries TRBV29-1 and TRBJ1-2; weak D call: TRBD1 (6 bases). This CDR3 contains 13 residues. Trimming left V 2 bases short and J 2 bases short, with 9 bases between. CDR1 SQVTM and CDR2 ANQGSEA come from the germline V gene. CDR3 bases: TGCAGCGTTGAATATGACAGGAACTATGGCTACACCTTC. Its translation: CSVEYDRNYGYTF.

The chain combines TRBV4-3 with TRBJ2-7; 8 nucleotides align to TRBD1. The germline CDR1 and CDR2 sequences are LGHNA and YSLEER. After removal of 0 bases from V and 6 bases from J, the junction contained 4 bases not matched to a gene. This CDR3 is 14 amino acids long. The CDR3 spells CASSQETGDFEQYF. The CDR3 DNA sequence: TGCGCCAGCAGCCAAGAGACAGGGGACTTCGAGCAGTACTTC.

This chain links TRBV6-6 with TRBJ2-3; D not resolved. This CDR3 is built from 14 residues. V lost 1 base, J lost 2 bases, and 7 bases lay in between. Germline V gives CDR1 MNHNY, CDR2 SVGAGI (reference sequence). The CDR3 loop is CASSYYQNTDTQYF. CDR3 DNA sequence: TGTGCCAGCAGTTACTATCAGAACACAGATACGCAGTATTTT.

In this sample, this clone turned up a few times. The V and J genes are TRBV5-6 and TRBJ1-5, with 8 bases identical to TRBD1. The CDR3 has 16 residues. Germline V lookup: CDR1 SGHDT, CDR2 YYEEEE. V trimming: 4 bases; J trimming: 0 bases; junction bases outside the gene matches: 6. In nucleotides, the CDR3 is TGTGCCAGCAGCATCCGACAGGGGAATAGCAATCAGCCCCAGCATTTT. Its translation: CASSIRQGNSNQPQHF.

This CDR3 is CASSRGLADVYEQYF. CDR3 bases: TGTGCCAGCAGCCGTGGGCTAGCGGATGTCTACGAGCAGTACTTC. The chain has TRBV7-3 and TRBJ2-7, with 7 bases identical to TRBD2. The CDR3 sequence is 15 residues long. Germline CDR1 SGHTA, CDR2 FQGTGA. The V gene end was trimmed by 5 bases and the J gene end by 3 bases; junction bases not matched to a gene: 10. Using reference TRBV7-3 and TRBJ2-7 for the parts outside the CDR3, the full variable domain is GAGVSQTPSNKVTEKGKYVELRCDPISGHTALYWYRQSLGQGPEFLIYFQGTGAADDSGLPNDRFFAVRPEGSVSTLKIQRTERGDSAVYLCASSRGLADVYEQYFGPGTRLTVT.

The genes are TRBV7-9 and TRBJ2-1, with D perhaps TRBD1 (8 bases). Trimming took off 2 bases at V and 4 bases at J, with 15 bases between the two ends. CDR3 length: 16 residues. The germline gives CDR1 SEHNR, CDR2 FQNEAQ (reference sequence). CDR3 in DNA: TGTGCCAGCAGCTTAAGAGAACAGGGGGGGTACAATGAGCAGTTCTTC. Translated, it gives CASSLREQGGYNEQFF.

The chain has TRBV7-2 and TRBJ2-2, with TRBD1 identical over 7 bases. The CDR3 length is 15 residues. V lost 5 bases and J lost 0; bases outside the gene matches: 3. CDR1 SGHTA and CDR2 FQGNSA come from the germline V gene. As DNA, the CDR3 is TGTGCCAGCAGCGGGACAGCTACGAACACCGGGGAGCTGTTTTTT. Protein: CASSGTATNTGELFF.

The chain links TRBV10-2 to TRBJ2-7, with a possible D match to TRBD1 (5 bases). The CDR3 has 12 residues. V shed 4 bases and J shed 4 bases, with 8 bases lying between them. CDR1 is WSHSY, CDR2 SAAADI, per germline. The CDR3 here is CASSGQGYEQYF. DNA of the CDR3: TGCGCCAGCAGTGGTCAGGGTTACGAGCAGTACTTC.

V and J are TRBV5-1 and TRBJ1-1, with a tentative D call TRBD1 (5 bases). Trimming shortened V by 1 base and J by 0 bases, and 10 bases separated the two germline ends. Germline V CDR1 and CDR2: SGHRS, YFSETQ. CDR3 size: 15 residues. CDR3 coding DNA: TGCGCCAGCAGCTTGCGAGCAGGGTTGAACACTGAAGCTTTCTTT. Translating gives CASSLRAGLNTEAFF.

The chain recombines TRBV4-3 with TRBJ2-7, with 8 bases fitting TRBD1. The length of the CDR3 is 18 residues. Germline V gene lookup returns CDR1 LGHNA and CDR2 YSLEER. J gave up 0 bases and V 2 bases, and 12 bases lay outside the gene matches. The CDR3 reads CASSQLAPTGASSYEQYF. The CDR3 nucleotides read TGCGCCAGCAGCCAACTTGCACCGACAGGGGCTAGCTCCTACGAGCAGTACTTC.

J is TRBJ1-1 and V is TRBV19; a weak D match, TRBD1 (5 bases). V was cut by 5 bases and J by 1 base, with 11 bases left in between. The V gene's germline CDR1 is LNHDA and CDR2 SQIVND (reference sequence). The CDR3 runs to 14 residues. CDR3 region: CASSVRGRNTEAFF. The CDR3 DNA follows: TGTGCCAGTAGTGTTCGGGGGAGGAACACTGAAGCTTTCTTT.

The chain uses TRBV6-4 and TRBJ2-2, with D possibly being TRBD1 (5 bases). Between the trimmed V and J ends, which lost 3 bases and 6 bases, there was a span of 8 bases. The germline gives CDR1 MRHNA, CDR2 SNTAGT. This CDR3 comprises 13 residues. The CDR3 nucleotides are TGTGCCAGCAGTGAAGGGGTGGCCGGGGAGCTGTTTTTT. Protein product: CASSEGVAGELFF.

The table lists this clone with a count of one. V usage is TRBV7-7 and J usage is TRBJ2-7, with D maybe TRBD2 (6 bases). Per germline, CDR1 SSHAT and CDR2 FNYEAQ (reference sequence). Trimming took 3 bases from V and 6 from J, leaving 9 bases between them. This CDR3 region has 12 residues. In nucleotides, the CDR3 is TGTGCCAGCAGCTTCCCCGGGGGCGAGCAGTACTTC. This translates into CASSFPGGEQYF. The variable domain in full, completed from reference TRBV7-7 and TRBJ2-7, reads GAGVSQSPRYKVTKRGQDVTLRCDPISSHATLYWYQQALGQGPEFLTYFNYEAQPDKSGLPSDRFSAERPEGSISTLTIQRTEQRDSAMYRCASSFPGGEQYFGPGTRLTVT.

A single count supports this clone. The CDR3: CASSWDRENEQFF. DNA for the CDR3: TGTGCCAGCAGTTGGGACAGGGAAAATGAGCAGTTCTTC. The chain links TRBV11-2 to TRBJ2-1, with 9 bases fitting TRBD1. Germline CDR1 and CDR2: SGHAT and FQNNGV. The ends lost 6 bases at V and 7 bases at J; junction bases unmatched: 4. The CDR3 sequence is 13 residues long. Combining the CDR3 with reference TRBV11-2 and TRBJ2-1 gives the whole variable domain EAGVAQSPRYKIIEKRQSVAFWCNPISGHATLYWYQQILGQGPKLLIQFQNNGVVDDSQLPKDRFSAERLKGVDSTLKIQPAKLEDSAVYLCASSWDRENEQFFGPGTRLTVL.

For the CDR3, the DNA is TGTGCCAGCAGCCTGACAGGGGGATACACAGATACGCAGTATTTT. This sequence encodes CASSLTGGYTDTQYF. The chain couples TRBV5-8 to TRBJ2-3; TRBD1 matches at 9 bases. The CDR3 loop spans 15 amino acids. CDR1 and CDR2 from the germline V gene are SGHTS and YDEGEE. The V segment lost 4 bases and the J segment 2 bases; nucleotides outside the gene matches: 5.

The rearrangement links TRBV2 to TRBJ2-2; D might be TRBD1 (5 bases). The ends were cut back, 5 bases at V and 2 bases at J, with 9 bases in the middle. The length of the CDR3 is 14 residues. The germline V gene encodes CDR1 SNHLY and CDR2 FYNNEI. Here the CDR3 reads CASSLTANTGELFF. The DNA for the CDR3 is TGTGCCAGCAGTCTGACAGCTAACACCGGGGAGCTGTTTTTT. Full variable domain (outside the CDR3, taken from reference TRBV2 and TRBJ2-2): EPEVTQTPSHQVTQMGQEVILRCVPISNHLYFYWYRQILGQKVEFLVSFYNNEISEKSEIFDDQFSVERPDGSNFTLKIRSTKLEDSAMYFCASSLTANTGELFFGEGSRLTVL.

The rearrangement uses TRBV27 and TRBJ2-7, with D uncertain. Germline values: CDR1 MNHEY, CDR2 SMNVEV (reference sequence). V was cut by 3 bases and J by 5 bases, with 5 bases left in between. The CDR3 has 11 residues. CDR3 region: CASSFLNEQYF. DNA of the CDR3: TGTGCCAGCAGTTTTCTTAACGAGCAGTACTTC.

This sequence joins TRBV27 and TRBJ2-7; D is unclear. The CDR3 is made up of 13 amino acids. Trimming cost V 7 bases and J 4 bases, with 14 bases left between them. Germline V CDR1 and CDR2: MNHEY, SMNVEV (reference sequence). The chain's CDR3 is CASTTAPGYEQYF. The DNA of the CDR3 is TGTGCCAGCACTACCGCCCCCGGGTACGAGCAGTACTTC.

This clone was seen a few times. This sequence joins TRBV4-2 and TRBJ2-2, with 7 bases matching TRBD1. This CDR3 comprises 16 residues. The trim removed 2 bases at V and 8 bases at J, leaving 11 bases unmatched. Germline V gene sequence: CDR1 LGHNA, CDR2 YNFKEQ. Here the CDR3 reads CASSQWLSKGAGELFF. The CDR3 nucleotides are TGTGCCAGCAGCCAATGGTTGTCAAAGGGGGCGGGGGAGCTGTTTTTT.

V is TRBV9 and J is TRBJ1-2; 8 nucleotides align to TRBD1. Trimming took 0 bases from V and 12 from J; bases not matched to a gene: 10. This CDR3 spans 14 amino acids. Germline CDR1 and CDR2: SGDLS and YYNGEE. The CDR3 region has the DNA TGTGCCAGCAGCGTAGGAGGGGGACAGGAGCATCACACCTTC. The encoded protein is CASSVGGGQEHHTF.

The V and J genes are TRBV6-6 and TRBJ2-7; D is perhaps TRBD2 (6 bases). Germline CDR1 MNHNY, CDR2 SVGAGI (reference sequence). The CDR3 extends over 15 amino acids. V lost 5 bases and J 0 bases, leaving 14 bases between the germline ends. The CDR3 region has the DNA TGTGCCAGCAGTCTGGGAGGCAGTTCCTCCTACGAGCAGTACTTC. Translated, it gives CASSLGGSSSYEQYF.

This chain uses TRBV7-3 with TRBJ2-3; 9 bases agree with TRBD2. There are 16 residues in the CDR3. Per the germline V gene, CDR1 is SGHTA and CDR2 is FQGTGA. The trim removed 1 base at V and 1 base at J, leaving 3 bases unmatched. The CDR3 is CASSLSGGAGTDTQYF. The CDR3 nucleotides are TGTGCCAGCAGCTTAAGCGGGGGGGCCGGCACAGATACGCAGTATTTT.

The chain uses TRBV15 and TRBJ1-1, with a tentative D call TRBD1 (5 bases). CDR1 is LNHNV and CDR2 is YYDKDF in the germline V gene (reference sequence). Between the trimmed V and J ends, which lost 1 base and 4 bases, there was a span of 19 bases. This CDR3 is built from 17 residues. The CDR3 spells CATSRGGSSVLGTEAFF. The CDR3 coding sequence is TGTGCCACCAGCAGAGGGGGCTCCTCGGTCTTGGGCACTGAAGCTTTCTTT.

The V call is TRBV6-6, the J call TRBJ1-1; unclear D gene. Germline V gene sequence: CDR1 MNHNY, CDR2 SVGAGI (reference sequence). Between the trimmed V and J ends, which lost 0 bases and 6 bases, there was a span of 5 bases. The CDR3 is 12 residues long. CDR3 coding DNA: TGTGCCAGCAGTTACTCGACACCTGAAGCTTTCTTT. Protein: CASSYSTPEAFF.

This chain joins TRBV19 and TRBJ1-1; 8 bases are a match to TRBD1. The ends lost 7 bases at V and 0 bases at J; junction bases unmatched: 4. CDR1 is LNHDA and CDR2 is SQIVND in the germline V gene (reference sequence). CDR3 size: 14 residues. The CDR3 loop is CASMRQGLNTEAFF. Written as DNA, the CDR3 is TGTGCCAGTATGCGACAGGGGTTGAACACTGAAGCTTTCTTT.

This clone was seen just once. The V call is TRBV27, the J call TRBJ1-1; tentatively, D is TRBD1 (5 bases). Germline CDR1 and CDR2: MNHEY and SMNVEV (reference sequence). V lost 6 bases to trimming and J lost 0 bases, with 11 bases between them. The CDR3 runs to 14 residues. The CDR3 DNA reads as TGTGCCAGCAGAACAGGCCAAATGAACACTGAAGCTTTCTTT. It codes for CASRTGQMNTEAFF.

The V and J genes are TRBV9 and TRBJ1-1, with 7 bases lining up with TRBD1. The J segment lost 3 bases and the V segment lost 2 bases, leaving 7 bases of the junction unmatched. The CDR3 runs to 15 residues. Per germline, CDR1 SGDLS and CDR2 YYNGEE. The CDR3 protein is CASSVEGAGDTEAFF. The CDR3 coding sequence is TGTGCCAGCAGCGTGGAGGGGGCAGGGGACACTGAAGCTTTCTTT.

This sequence joins TRBV6-1 and TRBJ2-1, with D maybe TRBD2 (6 bases). CDR1 and CDR2 from the germline V gene are MNHNS and SASEGT. The V end was cut by 11 bases, the J end by 6 bases, with 8 bases between. The CDR3 is 10 residues long. CDR3 region: CAGGSNEQFF. The CDR3 nucleotides are TGTGCCGGAGGGAGCAATGAGCAGTTCTTC.

The rearrangement joins TRBV9 to TRBJ1-4; a possible D gene is TRBD1 (6 bases). The CDR3 loop spans 15 amino acids. Trimming removed 0 bases from V and 8 bases from J, with 14 bases in between. Germline V gene data show CDR1 as SGDLS and CDR2 as YYNGEE. The CDR3 spells CASSVAQGLREKLFF. The CDR3 bases are TGTGCCAGCAGCGTAGCTCAGGGGTTGCGGGAAAAACTGTTTTTT.

The CDR3 coding sequence is TGTGCCAGCAGCTTAGATGTCGCGGGGATGAATACGCAGTATTTT. Translation: CASSLDVAGMNTQYF. The rearrangement links TRBV7-9 to TRBJ2-3, with D tentatively TRBD2 (6 bases). This CDR3 has 15 residues. Germline V gene data show CDR1 as SEHNR and CDR2 as FQNEAQ (reference sequence). V dropped 1 base and J dropped 7 bases, with 15 bases sitting between them. The entire variable domain, with the rest obtained from reference TRBV7-9 and TRBJ2-3, is as follows: DTGVSQNPRHKITKRGQNVTFRCDPISEHNRLYWYRQTLGQGPEFLTYFQNEAQLEKSRLLSDRFSAERPKGSFSTLEIQRTEQGDSAMYLCASSLDVAGMNTQYFGPGTRLTVL.